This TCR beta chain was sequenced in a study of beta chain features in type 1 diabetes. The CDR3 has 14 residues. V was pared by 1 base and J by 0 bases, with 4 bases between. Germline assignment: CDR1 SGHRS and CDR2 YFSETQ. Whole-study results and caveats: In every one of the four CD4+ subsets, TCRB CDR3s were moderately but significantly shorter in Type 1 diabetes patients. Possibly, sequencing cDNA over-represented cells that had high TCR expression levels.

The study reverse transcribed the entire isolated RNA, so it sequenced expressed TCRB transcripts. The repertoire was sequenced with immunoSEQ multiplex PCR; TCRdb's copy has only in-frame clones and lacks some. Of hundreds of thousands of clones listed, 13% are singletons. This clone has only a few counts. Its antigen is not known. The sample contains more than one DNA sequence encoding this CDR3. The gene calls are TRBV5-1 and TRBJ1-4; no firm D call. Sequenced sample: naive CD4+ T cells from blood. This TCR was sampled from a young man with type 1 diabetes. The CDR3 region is CASSLTATNEKLFF. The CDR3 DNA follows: TGCGCCAGCAGCTTGACCGCAACTAATGAAAAACTGTTTTTT.